This T cell receptor beta chain was recovered during a study of shared clonotypes between healthy human individuals. Method: immunoSEQ multiplex PCR; TCRdb's copy keeps in-frame clones and lacks some. The data contain some 2,000,000 clones, just under 95% of them seen just once; the ten biggest clones take up 0.9% to 1.3%. The CDR3 has 18 amino acids. With 3 bases clipped from V and 7 bases from J, the junction kept 12 bases outside the gene matches. From germline, CDR1 is ENHRY and CDR2 SYGVKD. CD45RO-negative CD8 cells positively selected for CCR7 made up the naive population, which excluded terminally differentiated effector memory CD45RA+ cells.

This TCR came from a man younger than 35 in good health. The chain uses TRBV10-3 and TRBJ2-7; TRBD2 matches 16 bases. The sample consisted of naive CD8+ T cells sorted from blood. CDR3 in amino acids: CAISDVPGLAGGTGEQYF. Written as DNA, the CDR3 is TGTGCCATCAGTGACGTCCCGGGACTAGCGGGAGGGACAGGAGAGCAGTACTTC.